This T cell receptor beta chain was identified in a study of T cell responses to AZD1222 COVID-19 vaccine. With 7 bases removed from V and 4 bases from J, the gap between germline ends came to 12 bases. The CDR3 sequence is 13 residues long. The germline V gene has CDR1 SGHDT and CDR2 YYEEEE. The method was immunoSEQ multiplex PCR; TCRdb's version includes in-frame clones alone and lacks a portion of them. This sample yields some 120,000 clones, of which about 85% are seen a single time; around 2.9% belongs to the top ten. This specimen consisted of peripheral blood, obtained 28 days after the second AZD1222 dose. J is TRBJ1-3 and V is TRBV5-6; TRBD1 might be the D (6 bases). The source of this sequence is an adult who received the AZD1222 COVID-19 vaccine. CDR3 residues: CASSNRAGNTIYF. DNA of the CDR3: TGTGCCAGCTCTAACAGGGCCGGAAACACCATATATTTT.